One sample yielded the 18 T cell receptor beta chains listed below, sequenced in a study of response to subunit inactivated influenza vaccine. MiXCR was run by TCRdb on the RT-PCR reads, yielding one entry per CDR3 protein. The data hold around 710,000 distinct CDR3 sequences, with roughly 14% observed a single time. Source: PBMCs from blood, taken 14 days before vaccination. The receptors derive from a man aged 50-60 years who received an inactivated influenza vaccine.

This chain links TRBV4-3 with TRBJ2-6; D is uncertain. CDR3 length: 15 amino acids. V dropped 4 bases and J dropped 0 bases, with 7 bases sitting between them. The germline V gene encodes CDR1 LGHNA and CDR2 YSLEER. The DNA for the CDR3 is TGCGCCAGCAGCCCCGACCCCTCTGGGGCCAACGTCCTGACTTTC. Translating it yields CASSPDPSGANVLTF.

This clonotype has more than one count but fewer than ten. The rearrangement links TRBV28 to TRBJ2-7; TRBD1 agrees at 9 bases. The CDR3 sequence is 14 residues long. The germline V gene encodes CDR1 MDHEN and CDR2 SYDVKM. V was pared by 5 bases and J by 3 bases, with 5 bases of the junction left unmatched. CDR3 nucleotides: TGTGCCAGCAGTCGCTCGGACAGGGGCTACGAGCAGTACTTC. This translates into CASSRSDRGYEQYF.

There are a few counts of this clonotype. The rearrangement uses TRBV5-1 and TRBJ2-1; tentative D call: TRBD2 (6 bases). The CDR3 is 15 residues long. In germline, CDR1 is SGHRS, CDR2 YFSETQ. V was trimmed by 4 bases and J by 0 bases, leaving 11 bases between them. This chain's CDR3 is CASSTDGSSYNEQFF. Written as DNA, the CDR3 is TGCGCCAGCAGCACGGACGGGAGCTCCTACAATGAGCAGTTCTTC.

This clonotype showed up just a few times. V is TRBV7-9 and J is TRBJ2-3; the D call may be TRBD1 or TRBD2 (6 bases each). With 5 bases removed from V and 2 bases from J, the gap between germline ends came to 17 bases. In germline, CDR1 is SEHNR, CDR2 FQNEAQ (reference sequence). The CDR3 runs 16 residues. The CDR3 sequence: CASSPQGLILTDTQYF. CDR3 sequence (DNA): TGTGCCAGCAGCCCACAGGGACTGATTCTCACAGATACGCAGTATTTT.

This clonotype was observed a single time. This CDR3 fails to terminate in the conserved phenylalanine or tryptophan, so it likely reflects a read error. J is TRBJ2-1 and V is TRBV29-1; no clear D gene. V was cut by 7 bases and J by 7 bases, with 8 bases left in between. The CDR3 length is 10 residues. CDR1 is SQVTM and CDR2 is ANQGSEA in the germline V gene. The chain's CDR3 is CSADWNEQFS. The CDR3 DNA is TGCAGCGCGGATTGGAATGAGCAGTTCTCC.

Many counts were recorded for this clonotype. The CDR3 region has the DNA TGCAGCGTTGAAGGGACAGGGGGCGCGGAGCAGTTCTTC. It yields the protein CSVEGTGGAEQFF. The chain carries TRBV29-1 and TRBJ2-1; 11 nucleotides align to TRBD1. In germline, CDR1 is SQVTM, CDR2 ANQGSEA. CDR3 length: 13 amino acids. V shed 1 base, J shed 10 bases, and the junction held 3 bases outside the gene matches.

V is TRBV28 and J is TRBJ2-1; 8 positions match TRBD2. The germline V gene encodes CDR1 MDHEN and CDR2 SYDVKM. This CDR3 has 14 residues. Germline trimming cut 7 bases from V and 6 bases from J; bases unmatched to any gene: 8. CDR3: CASIGGGSVNEQFF. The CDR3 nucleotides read TGTGCCAGCATCGGGGGGGGCAGCGTCAATGAGCAGTTCTTC.

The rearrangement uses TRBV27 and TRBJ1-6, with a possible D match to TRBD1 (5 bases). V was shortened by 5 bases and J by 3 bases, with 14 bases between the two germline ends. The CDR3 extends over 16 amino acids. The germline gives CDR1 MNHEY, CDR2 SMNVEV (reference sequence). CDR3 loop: CASSPTWGGYNSPLHF. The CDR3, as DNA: TGTGCCAGCAGTCCCACCTGGGGGGGCTATAATTCACCCCTCCACTTT.

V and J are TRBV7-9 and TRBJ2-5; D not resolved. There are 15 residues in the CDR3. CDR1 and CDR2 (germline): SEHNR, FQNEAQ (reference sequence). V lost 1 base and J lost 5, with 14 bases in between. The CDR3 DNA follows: TGTGCCAGCAGCTTAGGCCCCGGTCAGAGGGAGACCCAGTACTTC. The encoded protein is CASSLGPGQRETQYF.

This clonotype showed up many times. CDR3 nucleotide sequence: TGTGCCAGCAGCTCGGCAGGGATGAACACTGAAGCTTTCTTT. Encoded protein: CASSSAGMNTEAFF. The V and J genes are TRBV7-8 and TRBJ1-1; a weak D match, TRBD1 (5 bases). The CDR3 is made up of 14 amino acids. The germline gives CDR1 SGHVS, CDR2 FQNEAQ. V was cut by 4 bases and J by 0 bases, with 9 bases left in between.

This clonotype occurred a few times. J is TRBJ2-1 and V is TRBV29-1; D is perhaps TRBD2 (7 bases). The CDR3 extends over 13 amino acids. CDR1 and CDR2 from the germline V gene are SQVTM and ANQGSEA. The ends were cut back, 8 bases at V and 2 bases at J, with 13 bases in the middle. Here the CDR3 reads CSTEGGTYNEQFF. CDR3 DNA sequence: TGCAGCACCGAGGGGGGGACCTACAATGAGCAGTTCTTC.

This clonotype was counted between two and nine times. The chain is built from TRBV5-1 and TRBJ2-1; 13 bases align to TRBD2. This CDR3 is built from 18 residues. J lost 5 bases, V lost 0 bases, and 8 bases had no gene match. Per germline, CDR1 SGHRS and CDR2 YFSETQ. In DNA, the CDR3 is TGCGCCAGCAGCTTGGTAGGACTAGCGGGAGTCGGGGACAATGAGCAGTTCTTC. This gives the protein CASSLVGLAGVGDNEQFF.

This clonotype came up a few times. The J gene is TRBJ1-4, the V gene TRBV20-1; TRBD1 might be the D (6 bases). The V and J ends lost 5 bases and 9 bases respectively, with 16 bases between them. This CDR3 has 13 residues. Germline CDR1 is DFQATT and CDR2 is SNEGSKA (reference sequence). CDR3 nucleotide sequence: TGCAGTGCTCCGATCGATACAGGGCAAAAACTGTTTTTT. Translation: CSAPIDTGQKLFF.

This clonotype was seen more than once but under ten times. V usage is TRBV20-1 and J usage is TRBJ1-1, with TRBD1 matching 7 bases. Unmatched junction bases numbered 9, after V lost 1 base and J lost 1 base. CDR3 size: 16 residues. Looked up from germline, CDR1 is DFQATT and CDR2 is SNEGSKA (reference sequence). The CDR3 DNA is TGCAGTGCTAGAGTCACAAGGACAGGACGGAACACTGAAGCTTTCTTT. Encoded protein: CSARVTRTGRNTEAFF.

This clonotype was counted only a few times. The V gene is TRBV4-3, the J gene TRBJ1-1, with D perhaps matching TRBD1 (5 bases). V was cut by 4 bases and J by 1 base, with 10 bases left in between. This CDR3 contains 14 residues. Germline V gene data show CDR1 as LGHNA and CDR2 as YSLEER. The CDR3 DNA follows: TGCGCCAGCAGCCGTGACCAGGGGAACACTGAAGCTTTCTTT. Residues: CASSRDQGNTEAFF.

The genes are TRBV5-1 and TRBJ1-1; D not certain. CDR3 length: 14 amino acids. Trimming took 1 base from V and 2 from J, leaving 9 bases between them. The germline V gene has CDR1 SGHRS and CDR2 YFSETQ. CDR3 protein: CASSLSLTNTEAFF. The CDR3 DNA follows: TGCGCCAGCAGCTTGTCCCTGACTAACACTGAAGCTTTCTTT.

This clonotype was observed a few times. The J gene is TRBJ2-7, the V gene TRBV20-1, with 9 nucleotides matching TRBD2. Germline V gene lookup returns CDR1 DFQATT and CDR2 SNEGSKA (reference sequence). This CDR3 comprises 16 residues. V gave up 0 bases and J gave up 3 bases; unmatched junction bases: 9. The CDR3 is CSARDPSGDTIYEQYF. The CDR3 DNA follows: TGCAGTGCTAGAGATCCTAGCGGGGATACAATCTACGAGCAGTACTTC.

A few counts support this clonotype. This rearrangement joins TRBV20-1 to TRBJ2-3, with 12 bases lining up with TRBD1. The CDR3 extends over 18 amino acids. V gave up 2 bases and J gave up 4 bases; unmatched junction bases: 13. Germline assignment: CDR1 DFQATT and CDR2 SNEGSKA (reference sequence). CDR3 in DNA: TGCAGTGCTAGACGCATCGATGGGACAGGGGGCAGCCCAGATACGCAGTATTTT. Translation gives CSARRIDGTGGSPDTQYF.